This T cell receptor (beta chain) was recorded in a study of T cell repertoires in cytomegalovirus infection (dated by TCRdb to between 2018 and 2021). Study-wide context: Peptide stimulations targeted recently identified HLA-C-restricted CMV epitopes, whose presentation resists viral immunomodulation, together with well-studied HLA-B-restricted epitopes. Donor HLA type was relevant to the analysis, because carriage of CMV infection together with the matching HLA type was indicated by public TCR beta signatures.

Notes on this clonotype: This receptor's antigen is unknown. It has no much larger one-base neighbor in the sample; base qualities were not kept.

The sample's treatment or condition label, decoded: in vitro stimulation with specific CMV peptide epitopes to enrich CMV-specific T cells. Sequencing used an Illumina HiSeq 1500. TCRdb passed the public sequencing reads through fastp at Q25 and MiXCR, retaining productive beta sequences. Rows matching on CDR3 protein sequence are summarized as one entry with the most common DNA and genes. The sample profile shows fewer than 1,000,000 distinct CDR3 sequences; under 40% of them were found once. The ten largest clonotypes hold about an eighth of the sample. Overall study results and their limits: Cumulative frequency of public TCR beta family members discriminated carriers of CMV infection plus the relevant HLA type in this cohort and an independent 352-donor cohort. In the ex vivo response, HLA-C-restricted CMV-specific TCR beta clonotypes were dominant, and in two of eight donors the single most frequent clonotype came from this HLA-C-restricted group.

The sequence came from a human donor in good health (CMV status not recorded). Some clones in this sample may be carry-over from other donors' samples. The sample in question was cultured CD8+ T cells from PBMCs, obtained from culture after CMV antigen stimulation.

The bases are TGTGCCAGCAGTGAATTTTTTGGGGCCGGGAACTATGGCTACACCTTC. This gives the protein CASSEFFGAGNYGYTF. Recombination linked TRBV25-1 to TRBJ1-2, with TRBD1 as a weak D call on 5 bases. The germline V gene sets CDR1 to MGHDK and CDR2 to SYGVNS. V and J lose 1 base and 2 bases, and a span of 14 bases separates them. From its cysteine to its phenylalanine, the CDR3 spans 16 amino acids. The sequence is cut down to CDR3 DNA, 48 bases in frame from base 1.